Listed below are T cell receptor beta chains from one sample, sequenced in a study of T cell responses to AZD1222 COVID-19 vaccine. The assay was immunoSEQ multiplex PCR, and TCRdb's table has in-frame clones only and misses some. The sample has around 70,000 clones, roughly nine tenths seen once. Here the sequenced sample was peripheral blood, taken 28 days after the second AZD1222 dose. The source is an adult who received the AZD1222 COVID-19 vaccine. The CDR3 runs from the conserved cysteine through the conserved F or W. D genes are given only for firm matches. Size tells how often a clone was seen (once, few, many) or the class of an expanded clone, and some rows leave it out.

NA,once,TRBV14,13,TRBJ2-5,CASRERRQETQYF,TGTGCCAGCAGGGAGCGGCGGCAAGAGACCCAGTACTTC
NA,NA,TRBV29-1,15,TRBJ2-7,CSVGDLPRAGDEQYF,TGCAGCGTTGGGGATCTACCAAGGGCAGGGGACGAGCAGTACTTC
TRBD2,NA,TRBV5-4,17,TRBJ2-2,CASSLAPGLAPTGELFF,TGTGCCAGCAGCTTAGCCCCCGGACTAGCGCCTACCGGGGAGCTGTTTTTT
NA,NA,TRBV5-4,11,TRBJ2-5,CASSLGPAQYF,TGTGCCAGCAGCTTAGGTCCTGCCCAGTACTTC
NA,NA,TRBV5-5,14,TRBJ1-4,CASSLGPTNEKLFF,TGTGCCAGCAGCTTGGGACCAACTAATGAAAAACTGTTTTTT
TRBD1,NA,TRBV3-1/TRBV3-2,14,TRBJ2-5,CASSHLDRTGAQYF,TGTGCCAGCAGCCATCTAGACCGAACAGGGGCCCAGTACTTC
NA,NA,TRBV7-9,15,TRBJ2-1,CASSPPEGLGDEQFF,TGTGCCAGCAGCCCCCCGGAGGGGCTTGGGGATGAGCAGTTCTTC
TRBD2,once,TRBV9,16,TRBJ2-5,CASSVGSGSTQETQYF,TGTGCCAGCAGCGTAGGGAGCGGGAGCACCCAAGAGACCCAGTACTTC
TRBD1,NA,TRBV6-5,13,TRBJ1-5,CASTGDRFQPQHF,TGTGCCAGCACCGGGGACAGGTTTCAGCCCCAGCATTTT
TRBD2,NA,TRBV7-2,14,TRBJ2-1,CASSIPSGSNEQFF,TGTGCCAGCAGCATCCCTAGCGGGAGCAATGAGCAGTTCTTC
TRBD1,NA,TRBV18,14,TRBJ2-3,CASSGDRTPDTQYF,TGTGCCAGCTCGGGGGACAGGACACCAGATACGCAGTATTTT
NA,NA,TRBV28,13,TRBJ1-1,CASSLVGSTEAFF,TGTGCCAGCAGTTTAGTGGGTTCCACTGAAGCTTTCTTT
NA,NA,TRBV2,14,TRBJ2-1,CASSEPLFSNEQFF,TGTGCCAGCAGTGAACCGCTATTTTCCAATGAGCAGTTCTTC
NA,NA,TRBV5-5,12,TRBJ1-1,CASSSEETEAFF,TGTGCCAGCAGCTCAGAGGAAACTGAAGCTTTCTTT
TRBD1,once,TRBV4-3,15,TRBJ1-6,CASSLGTGGISPLHF,TGCGCCAGCAGCCTAGGGACAGGGGGAATTTCACCCCTCCACTTT
TRBD2,once,TRBV7-6,16,TRBJ2-2,CASSPRTSGSTGELFF,TGTGCCAGCAGCCCCCGGACTAGCGGGAGCACCGGGGAGCTGTTTTTT
TRBD2,few,TRBV7-2,16,TRBJ2-5,CASSSGLALPQETQYF,TGTGCCAGCAGCTCGGGACTAGCGCTCCCCCAAGAGACCCAGTACTTC
NA,NA,TRBV3-1/TRBV3-2,13,TRBJ1-1,CASSQMGGTEAFF,TGTGCCAGCAGCCAAATGGGTGGCACTGAAGCTTTCTTT
TRBD2,NA,TRBV30,14,TRBJ2-1,CAWSGPISGIEQFF,TGTGCCTGGAGTGGCCCGATCAGCGGGATTGAGCAGTTCTTC
NA,NA,TRBV27,13,TRBJ1-1,CASSTTRGTEAFF,TGTGCCAGCAGTACTACGCGGGGCACTGAAGCTTTCTTT
NA,NA,TRBV9,16,TRBJ2-1,CASSALGGGGYNEQFF,TGTGCCAGCAGCGCCCTGGGGGGCGGGGGTTACAATGAGCAGTTCTTC
NA,NA,TRBV6-5,13,TRBJ1-1,CASSWGENTEAFF,TGTGCCAGCAGTTGGGGGGAGAACACTGAAGCTTTCTTT
TRBD2,NA,TRBV7-2,15,TRBJ2-1,CASSYRTSDYNEQFF,TGTGCCAGCAGCTACCGGACTAGCGACTACAATGAGCAGTTCTTC
NA,NA,TRBV27,14,TRBJ1-1,CASRIWGLNTEAFF,TGTGCCAGCAGGATTTGGGGCTTGAACACTGAAGCTTTCTTT
NA,NA,TRBV7-7,15,TRBJ2-3,CASSLGSPRSDTQYF,TGTGCTAGCAGCTTAGGAAGCCCACGGTCTGATACGCAGTATTTT
NA,NA,TRBV7-2,14,TRBJ2-3,CASSQRAVGDTQYF,TGTGCCAGCAGCCAAAGGGCGGTGGGAGATACGCAGTATTTT
NA,NA,TRBV7-2,13,TRBJ2-2,CASSAGGSGELFF,TGTGCCAGCAGCGCAGGAGGGTCCGGGGAGCTGTTTTTT
NA,NA,TRBV14,13,TRBJ1-1,CASSRQENTEAFF,TGTGCCAGCAGCCGACAGGAGAACACTGAAGCTTTCTTT
NA,NA,TRBV5-1,15,TRBJ2-3,CASSTRLGRTDTQYF,TGCGCCAGCAGCACCCGACTAGGTCGCACAGATACGCAGTATTTT
NA,NA,TRBV6-5,15,TRBJ1-1,CASSYKGARETEAFF,TGTGCCAGCAGTTACAAAGGGGCGCGAGAGACTGAAGCTTTCTTT
NA,few,TRBV5-1,15,TRBJ1-5,CASSLGAREDQPQHF,TGCGCCAGCAGCTTGGGGGCCAGGGAGGACCAGCCCCAGCATTTT
NA,NA,TRBV29-1,13,TRBJ1-5,CSVEEGPGQPQHF,TGCAGCGTTGAAGAGGGGCCCGGACAGCCCCAGCATTTT
TRBD1,NA,TRBV12-5,14,TRBJ1-5,CASGRDSLHQPQHF,TGTGCTAGTGGTCGGGACAGCCTACATCAGCCCCAGCATTTT
TRBD2,NA,TRBV27,16,TRBJ2-3,CASSTWTSERADTQYF,TGTGCCAGCAGTACCTGGACTAGCGAGCGGGCAGATACGCAGTATTTT
NA,NA,TRBV12-3/TRBV12-4,13,TRBJ2-1,CASSLNPRDEQFF,TGTGCCAGCAGTTTGAACCCACGGGATGAGCAGTTCTTC
NA,NA,TRBV9,15,TRBJ1-3,CASTVTDTLRNTIYF,TGTGCCAGCACCGTAACAGACACCTTAAGAAACACCATATATTTT
NA,NA,TRBV7-9,12,TRBJ1-5,CASSGGAQPQHF,TGTGCCAGCAGCGGGGGGGCCCAGCCCCAGCATTTT